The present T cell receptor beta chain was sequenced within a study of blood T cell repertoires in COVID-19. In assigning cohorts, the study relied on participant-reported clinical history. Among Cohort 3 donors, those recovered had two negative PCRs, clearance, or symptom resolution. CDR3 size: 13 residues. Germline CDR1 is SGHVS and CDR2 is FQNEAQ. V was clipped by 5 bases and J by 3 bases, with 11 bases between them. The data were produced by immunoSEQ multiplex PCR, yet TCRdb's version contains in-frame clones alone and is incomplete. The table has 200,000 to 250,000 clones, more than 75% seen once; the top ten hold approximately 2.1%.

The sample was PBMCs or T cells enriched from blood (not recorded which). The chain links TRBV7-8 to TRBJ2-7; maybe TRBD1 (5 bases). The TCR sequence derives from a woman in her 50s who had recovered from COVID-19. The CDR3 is CASSPRTFYEQYF. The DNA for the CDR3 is TGTGCCAGCAGCCCCAGGACATTCTACGAGCAGTACTTC.